The clone carrying this T cell receptor beta chain has a handful of counts. What it recognizes is unknown. The source of the sample is a study of shared clonotypes between healthy human individuals. In the study overall: Aged between 18 and 49, the donors were a couple of women and three men.

Method: immunoSEQ multiplex PCR; TCRdb's copy keeps in-frame clones and lacks some. Here the sample spans millions of clones, 90% to 95% being singletons. This CDR3 region has 14 residues. Germline-derived CDR1 and CDR2 are MNHNY and SVGAGI (reference sequence). Trimming took off 2 bases at V and 3 bases at J, with 8 bases between the two ends. Study-wide findings and caveats: Clonotype sharing across donors was expected to vary with sequencing depth.

The chain recombines TRBV6-6 with TRBJ2-1; D is perhaps TRBD2 (6 bases). Material for sequencing was naive CD4+ T cells sorted from blood. As for subset: CD45RA+ positively selected. This sequence was found in a man between 18 and 29 years old in good health. CDR3 nucleotides: TGTGCCAGCAGTTACCCGGAGGGCTACAATGAGCAGTTCTTC. Translation: CASSYPEGYNEQFF.